A single sample gave rise to the 14 T cell receptor beta chains below, sequenced in a study of cytomegalovirus exposure and HLA in healthy donors. Amplification used 60 Vbeta primers and 13 Jbeta primers. Profiling relied on immunoSEQ multiplex PCR, and the TCRdb table lists in-frame clones only, not all of them. The sample lists tens of thousands of clones, 72% occurring once. The specimen sequenced was PBMCs. These receptors were taken from a young man in good health and CMV-seronegative.

This clone was seen a few times. V and J are TRBV6-1 and TRBJ1-3, with D possibly TRBD1 on 5 matching bases. Germline V CDR1 and CDR2: MNHNS, SASEGT. The CDR3 covers 15 residues. V lost 2 bases to trimming and J lost 0 bases, with 8 bases between them. CDR3 bases: TGTGCCAGCAGTGAACAGGGCTTCTCTGGAAACACCATATATTTT. Residues: CASSEQGFSGNTIYF.

The rearrangement uses TRBV2 and TRBJ2-1, with 12 bases identical to TRBD2. This CDR3 spans 16 amino acids. The V gene end was trimmed by 5 bases and the J gene end by 10 bases; junction bases not matched to a gene: 12. CDR1 is SNHLY, CDR2 FYNNEI, per germline. CDR3 nucleotides: TGTGCCAGCAGTACCGGGACAGGTGGACTAGCGGGGGAGCAGTTCTTC. This translates into CASSTGTGGLAGEQFF.

CDR3 sequence reads: CASSYSPPGLGFVGELFF. The CDR3, as DNA: TGCGCCAGCAGCTATAGCCCTCCGGGACTAGGGTTTGTCGGGGAGCTGTTTTTT. The V gene is TRBV5-1, the J gene TRBJ2-2; TRBD2 agrees at 8 bases. The CDR3 is 18 amino acids. Per the germline V gene, CDR1 is SGHRS and CDR2 is YFSETQ. V lost 3 bases to trimming and J lost 7 bases; unmatched junction nucleotides: 17.

The V and J genes are TRBV4-2 and TRBJ2-1; 11 bases align to TRBD2. CDR3 size: 17 residues. Germline trimming cut 3 bases from V and 2 bases from J; bases unmatched to any gene: 6. Germline V gene sequence: CDR1 LGHNA, CDR2 YNFKEQ. Here the CDR3 reads CASSHPPLAGAYNEQFF. CDR3 coding DNA: TGTGCCAGCAGCCACCCCCCACTAGCGGGAGCCTACAATGAGCAGTTCTTC.

This rearrangement joins TRBV5-1 to TRBJ1-1; D is uncertain. The germline V gene has CDR1 SGHRS and CDR2 YFSETQ. This CDR3 contains 14 residues. V was trimmed by 1 base and J by 1 base, leaving 8 bases between them. The CDR3 reads CASSLSSGNTEAFF. DNA for the CDR3: TGCGCCAGCAGCTTGTCTTCAGGGAACACTGAAGCTTTCTTT.

The genes are TRBV2 and TRBJ2-5, with 8 positions matching TRBD1. The CDR3 is 15 amino acids. Germline V lookup: CDR1 SNHLY, CDR2 FYNNEI. Trimming at V came to 6 bases and at J to 4 bases, leaving 10 bases not matched to a gene. The CDR3 sequence: CASSEGGRGRETQYF. CDR3 coding DNA: TGTGCCAGCAGCGAGGGGGGCAGGGGGCGAGAGACCCAGTACTTC.

This rearrangement joins TRBV5-1 to TRBJ2-2; perhaps TRBD2 as D (5 bases). The CDR3 loop spans 13 amino acids. Germline assignment: CDR1 SGHRS and CDR2 YFSETQ. The V gene lost 8 bases and the J gene lost 4 bases, with 12 bases spanning the gap. This CDR3 reads CASREGTTGELFF. Written as DNA, the CDR3 is TGCGCCAGTAGAGAGGGAACCACCGGGGAGCTGTTTTTT.

Here the CDR3 reads CASSGREMSSYNEQFF. CDR3 coding DNA: TGTGCCAGCAGTGGTCGTGAGATGAGCTCCTACAATGAGCAGTTCTTC. The genes are TRBV25-1 and TRBJ2-1; D not certain. The CDR3 is 16 amino acids. The V gene's germline CDR1 is MGHDK and CDR2 SYGVNS. V lost 4 bases and J 0 bases, leaving 13 bases between the germline ends.

In its sample, this clone was seen a few times. This chain connects TRBV30 to TRBJ2-7; 9 bases map to TRBD2. Germline trimming cut 4 bases from V and 0 bases from J; bases unmatched to any gene: 10. This CDR3 region has 16 residues. Germline V gene data show CDR1 as GTSNPN and CDR2 as SVGIG (reference sequence). This CDR3 is CAWTGRLAGSSYEQYF. CDR3 bases: TGTGCCTGGACCGGGAGGCTAGCGGGGAGCTCCTACGAGCAGTACTTC.

The chain uses TRBV6-6 and TRBJ2-2, with D perhaps matching TRBD2 (5 bases). The V gene's germline CDR1 is MNHNY and CDR2 SVGAGI (reference sequence). V was clipped by 10 bases and J by 3 bases, with 15 bases between them. The CDR3 consists of 14 residues. The CDR3 loop reads CATIGSEDTGELFF. The CDR3 bases are TGTGCCACCATAGGGTCGGAGGACACCGGGGAGCTGTTTTTT.

The rearrangement uses TRBV6-1 and TRBJ2-3, with 7 bases that match TRBD2. The CDR3 contains 15 residues. V gave up 6 bases and J gave up 3 bases; unmatched junction bases: 9. CDR1 MNHNS and CDR2 SASEGT come from the germline V gene. CDR3 loop: CASSYSGGRTDTQYF. The CDR3, as DNA: TGTGCCAGCAGCTATTCTGGCGGGAGAACAGATACGCAGTATTTT.

This clone has just a few counts. The chain couples TRBV7-9 to TRBJ1-1; 8 positions agree with TRBD1. Germline-derived CDR1 and CDR2 are SEHNR and FQNEAQ (reference sequence). Trimming took 5 bases from V and 5 from J; bases not matched to a gene: 4. This CDR3 has 13 amino acids. The CDR3 spells CASSGDRGTEAFF. CDR3 DNA: TGTGCCAGCAGCGGAGACAGGGGTACTGAAGCTTTCTTT. Filled out from reference TRBV7-9 and TRBJ1-1, the complete variable domain reads DTGVSQNPRHKITKRGQNVTFRCDPISEHNRLYWYRQTLGQGPEFLTYFQNEAQLEKSRLLSDRFSAERPKGSFSTLEIQRTEQGDSAMYLCASSGDRGTEAFFGQGTRLTVV.

This chain uses TRBV6-1 with TRBJ1-3; D unclear. This CDR3 contains 16 residues. CDR1 is MNHNS and CDR2 is SASEGT in the germline V gene. Trimming left V 2 bases short and J 0 bases short, with 11 bases between. The CDR3 loop reads CASSEWEGSSGNTIYF. The CDR3 bases are TGTGCCAGCAGTGAATGGGAGGGCAGCTCTGGAAACACCATATATTTT.

This clone has more than one count but fewer than ten. This rearrangement joins TRBV29-1 to TRBJ2-5; 8 nucleotides align to TRBD1. The J segment lost 4 bases and the V segment lost 6 bases, leaving 7 bases of the junction unmatched. Germline-derived CDR1 and CDR2 are SQVTM and ANQGSEA. The CDR3 has 13 residues. The CDR3 here is CSVAWTGRETQYF. In DNA form, the CDR3 reads TGCAGCGTCGCTTGGACAGGGCGAGAGACCCAGTACTTC.